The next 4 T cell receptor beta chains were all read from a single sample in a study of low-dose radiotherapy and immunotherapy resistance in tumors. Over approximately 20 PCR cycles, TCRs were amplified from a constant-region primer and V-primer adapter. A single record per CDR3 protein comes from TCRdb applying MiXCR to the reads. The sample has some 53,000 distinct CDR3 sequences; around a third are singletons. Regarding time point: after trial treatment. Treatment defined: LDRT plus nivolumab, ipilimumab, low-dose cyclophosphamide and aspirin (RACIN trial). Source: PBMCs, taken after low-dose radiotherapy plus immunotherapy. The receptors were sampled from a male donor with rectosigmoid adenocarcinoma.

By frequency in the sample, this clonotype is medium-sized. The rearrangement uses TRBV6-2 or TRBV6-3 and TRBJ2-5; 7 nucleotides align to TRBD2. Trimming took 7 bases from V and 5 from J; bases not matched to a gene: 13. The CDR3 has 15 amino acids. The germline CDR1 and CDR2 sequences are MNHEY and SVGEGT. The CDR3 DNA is TGTGCCAGCAAAGCCGGGCGGGAGTCGTCGGAGACCCAGTACTTC. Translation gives CASKAGRESSETQYF.

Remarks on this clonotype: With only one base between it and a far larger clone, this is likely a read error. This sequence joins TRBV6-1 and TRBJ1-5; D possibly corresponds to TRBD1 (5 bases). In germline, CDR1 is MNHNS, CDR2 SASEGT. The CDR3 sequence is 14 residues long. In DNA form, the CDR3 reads TGTGTCAGCAGTTGGGGGTCCAACAATCAGCCCCAGCATTTT. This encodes CVSSWGSNNQPQHF.

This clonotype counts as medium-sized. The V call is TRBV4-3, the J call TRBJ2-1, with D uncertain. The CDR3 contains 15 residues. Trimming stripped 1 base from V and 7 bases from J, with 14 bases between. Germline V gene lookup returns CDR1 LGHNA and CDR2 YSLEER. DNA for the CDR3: TGCGCCAGCAGCCAAGCATCTAGTCAGGCAAATGAGCAGTTCTTC. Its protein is CASSQASSQANEQFF.

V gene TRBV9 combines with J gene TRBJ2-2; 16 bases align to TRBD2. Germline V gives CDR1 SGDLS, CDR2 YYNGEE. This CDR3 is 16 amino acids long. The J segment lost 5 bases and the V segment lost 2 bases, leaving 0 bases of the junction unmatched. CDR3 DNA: TGTGCCAGCAGCGTGGGACTAGCGGGAGGGACCGGGGAGCTGTTTTTT. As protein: CASSVGLAGGTGELFF.